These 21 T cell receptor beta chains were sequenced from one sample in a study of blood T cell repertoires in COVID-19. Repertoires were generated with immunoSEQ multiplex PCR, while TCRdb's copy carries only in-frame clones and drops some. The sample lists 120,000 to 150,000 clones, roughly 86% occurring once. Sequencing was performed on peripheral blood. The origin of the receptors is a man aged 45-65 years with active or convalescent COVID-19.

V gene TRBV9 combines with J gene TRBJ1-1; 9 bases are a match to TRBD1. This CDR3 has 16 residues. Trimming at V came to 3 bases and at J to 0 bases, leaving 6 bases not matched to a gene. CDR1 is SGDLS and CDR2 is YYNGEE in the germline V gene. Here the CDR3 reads CASSERGQGLNTEAFF. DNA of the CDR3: TGTGCCAGCAGCGAGAGAGGACAGGGGCTGAACACTGAAGCTTTCTTT.

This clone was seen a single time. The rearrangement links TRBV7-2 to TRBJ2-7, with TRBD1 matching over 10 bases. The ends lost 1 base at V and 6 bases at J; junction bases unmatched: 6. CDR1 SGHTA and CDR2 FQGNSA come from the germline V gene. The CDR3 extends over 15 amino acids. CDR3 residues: CASSLEGTGVREQYF. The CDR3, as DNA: TGTGCCAGCAGCTTAGAGGGGACAGGGGTTCGCGAGCAGTACTTC.

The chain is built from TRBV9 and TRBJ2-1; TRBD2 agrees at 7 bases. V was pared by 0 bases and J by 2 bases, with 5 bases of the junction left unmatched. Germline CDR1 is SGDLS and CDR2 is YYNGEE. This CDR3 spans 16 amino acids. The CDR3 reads CASSVAGLGTYNEQFF. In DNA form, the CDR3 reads TGTGCCAGCAGCGTAGCAGGACTAGGGACCTACAATGAGCAGTTCTTC.

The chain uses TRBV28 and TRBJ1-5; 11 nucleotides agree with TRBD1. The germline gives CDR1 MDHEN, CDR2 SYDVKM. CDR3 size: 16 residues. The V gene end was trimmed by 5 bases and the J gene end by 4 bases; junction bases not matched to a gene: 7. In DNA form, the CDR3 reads TGTGCCAGCAGTCCGACCGGGACAGGGGGGAATCAGCCCCAGCATTTT. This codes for CASSPTGTGGNQPQHF.

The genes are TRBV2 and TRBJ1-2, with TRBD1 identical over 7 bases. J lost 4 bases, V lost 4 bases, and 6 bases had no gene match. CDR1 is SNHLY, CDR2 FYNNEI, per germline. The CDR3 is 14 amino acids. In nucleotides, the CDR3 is TGTGCCAGCAGTGCCCAGGGGGACAGCTATGGCTACACCTTC. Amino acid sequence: CASSAQGDSYGYTF.

CDR3 sequence (DNA): TGTGCCAGCAGCCCGGGGATCGGTGAGCAGTTCTTC. It specifies CASSPGIGEQFF. The chain combines TRBV14 with TRBJ2-1; perhaps TRBD2 as D (5 bases). The CDR3 covers 12 residues. The V and J ends lost 4 bases and 9 bases respectively, with 10 bases between them. Germline lookup yields CDR1 SGHDN and CDR2 FVKESK.

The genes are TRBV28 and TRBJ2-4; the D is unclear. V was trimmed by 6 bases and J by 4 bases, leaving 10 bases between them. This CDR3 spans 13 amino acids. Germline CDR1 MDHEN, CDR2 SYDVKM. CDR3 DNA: TGTGCCAGCAGGGGTGGGCAGAAAAACATTCAGTACTTC. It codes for CASRGGQKNIQYF.

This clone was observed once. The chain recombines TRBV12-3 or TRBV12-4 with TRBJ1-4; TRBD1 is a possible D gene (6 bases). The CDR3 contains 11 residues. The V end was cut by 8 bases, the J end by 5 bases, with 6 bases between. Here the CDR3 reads CASQGNEKLFF. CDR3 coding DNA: TGTGCCAGCCAGGGGAATGAAAAACTGTTTTTT.

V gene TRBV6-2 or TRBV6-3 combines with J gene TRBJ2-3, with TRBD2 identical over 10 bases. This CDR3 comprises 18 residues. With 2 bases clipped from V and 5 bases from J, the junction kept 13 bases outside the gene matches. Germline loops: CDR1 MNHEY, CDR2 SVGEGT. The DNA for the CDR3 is TGTGCCAGCAGTTACCCCCTGCGGAGCGGGAGGGCCATAGATACGCAGTATTTT. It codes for CASSYPLRSGRAIDTQYF.

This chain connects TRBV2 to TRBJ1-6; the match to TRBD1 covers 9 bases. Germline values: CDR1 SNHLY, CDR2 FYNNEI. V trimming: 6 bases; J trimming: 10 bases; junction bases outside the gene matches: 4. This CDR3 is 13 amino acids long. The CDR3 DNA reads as TGTGCCAGCAGGGGACAGGGAAGATCACCCCTCCACTTT. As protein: CASRGQGRSPLHF.

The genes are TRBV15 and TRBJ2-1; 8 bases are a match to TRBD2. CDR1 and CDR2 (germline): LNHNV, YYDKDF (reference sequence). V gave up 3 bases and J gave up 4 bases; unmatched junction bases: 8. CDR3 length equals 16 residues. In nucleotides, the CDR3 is TGTGCCACCAGCAGCGTCGCACTAGCGGATTACAATGAGCAGTTCTTC. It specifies CATSSVALADYNEQFF.

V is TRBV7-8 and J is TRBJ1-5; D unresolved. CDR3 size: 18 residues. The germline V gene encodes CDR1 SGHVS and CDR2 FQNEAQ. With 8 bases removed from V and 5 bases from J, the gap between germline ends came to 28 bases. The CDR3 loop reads CASSMEGLDALEYQPQHF. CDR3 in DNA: TGTGCCAGCTCGATGGAGGGTCTGGATGCATTAGAATATCAGCCCCAGCATTTT.

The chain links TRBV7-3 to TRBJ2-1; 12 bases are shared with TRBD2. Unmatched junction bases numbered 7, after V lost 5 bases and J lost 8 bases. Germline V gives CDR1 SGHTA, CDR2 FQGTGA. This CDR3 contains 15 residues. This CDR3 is CASSLAGGPWDEQFF. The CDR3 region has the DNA TGTGCCAGCAGCCTAGCGGGAGGGCCCTGGGATGAGCAGTTCTTC.

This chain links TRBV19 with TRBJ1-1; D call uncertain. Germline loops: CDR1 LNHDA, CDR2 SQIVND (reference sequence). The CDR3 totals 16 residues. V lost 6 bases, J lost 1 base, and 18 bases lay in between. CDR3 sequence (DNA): TGTGCCAGTAGGAGGGATACCGGAGGGCGGAACACTGAAGCTTTCTTT. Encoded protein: CASRRDTGGRNTEAFF. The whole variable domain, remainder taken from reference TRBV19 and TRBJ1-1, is DGGITQSPKYLFRKEGQNVTLSCEQNLNHDAMYWYRQDPGQGLRLIYYSQIVNDFQKGDIAEGYSVSREKKESFPLTVTSAQKNPTAFYLCASRRDTGGRNTEAFFGQGTRLTVV.

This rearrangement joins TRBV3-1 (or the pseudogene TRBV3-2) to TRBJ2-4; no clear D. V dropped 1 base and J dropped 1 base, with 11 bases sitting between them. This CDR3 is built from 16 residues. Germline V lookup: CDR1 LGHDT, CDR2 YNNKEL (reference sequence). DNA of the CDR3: TGTGCCAGCAGCCAAGGGTTGCGATCGGCCAAAAACATTCAGTACTTC. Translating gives CASSQGLRSAKNIQYF.

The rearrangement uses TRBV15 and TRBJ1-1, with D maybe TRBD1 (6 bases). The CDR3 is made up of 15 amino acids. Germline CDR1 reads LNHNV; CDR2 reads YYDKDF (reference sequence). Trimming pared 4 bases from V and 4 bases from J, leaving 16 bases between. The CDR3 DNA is TGTGCCACCAGCAAACTACAGAGGGGGGGCACTGAAGCTTTCTTT. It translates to CATSKLQRGGTEAFF.

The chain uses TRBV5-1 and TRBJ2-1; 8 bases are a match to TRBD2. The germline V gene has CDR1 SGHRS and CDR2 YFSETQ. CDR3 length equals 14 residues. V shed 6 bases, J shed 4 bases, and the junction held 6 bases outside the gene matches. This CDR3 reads CASTAGGPYNEQFF. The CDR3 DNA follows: TGCGCCAGCACCGCGGGAGGACCATACAATGAGCAGTTCTTC.

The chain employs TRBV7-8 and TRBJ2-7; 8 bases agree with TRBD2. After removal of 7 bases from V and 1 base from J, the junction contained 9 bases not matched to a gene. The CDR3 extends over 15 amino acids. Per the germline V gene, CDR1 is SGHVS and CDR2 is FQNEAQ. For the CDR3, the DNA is TGTGCCAGCACTTGGAGGGCGGGAGGTTCCTACGAGCAGTACTTC. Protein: CASTWRAGGSYEQYF.

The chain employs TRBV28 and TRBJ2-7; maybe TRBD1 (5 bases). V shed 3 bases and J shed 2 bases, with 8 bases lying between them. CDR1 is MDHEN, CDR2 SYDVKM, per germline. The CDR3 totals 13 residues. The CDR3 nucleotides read TGTGCCAGCAGTTTTTCAGGGCCCTACGAGCAGTACTTC. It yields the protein CASSFSGPYEQYF.

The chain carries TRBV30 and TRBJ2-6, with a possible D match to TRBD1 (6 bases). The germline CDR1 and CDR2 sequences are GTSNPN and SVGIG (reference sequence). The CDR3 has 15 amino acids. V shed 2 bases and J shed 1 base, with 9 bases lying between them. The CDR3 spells CAWSSRGSGANVLTF. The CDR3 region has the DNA TGTGCCTGGAGTAGCAGGGGATCTGGGGCCAACGTCCTGACTTTC.

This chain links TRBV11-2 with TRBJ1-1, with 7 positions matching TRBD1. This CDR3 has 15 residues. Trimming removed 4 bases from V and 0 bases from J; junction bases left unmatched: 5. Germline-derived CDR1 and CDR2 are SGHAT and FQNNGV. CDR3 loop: CASSSGTVMNTEAFF. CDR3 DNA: TGTGCCAGCAGCTCCGGGACAGTCATGAACACTGAAGCTTTCTTT. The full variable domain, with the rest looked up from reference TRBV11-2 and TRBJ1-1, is EAGVAQSPRYKIIEKRQSVAFWCNPISGHATLYWYQQILGQGPKLLIQFQNNGVVDDSQLPKDRFSAERLKGVDSTLKIQPAKLEDSAVYLCASSSGTVMNTEAFFGQGTRLTVV.